This entry describes one T cell receptor (beta chain). The antigen is not known. The sample belongs to a study of T cells after yellow fever vaccination. Whole-study context: Each low-cell-number fraction was prepared by means of SMART-Seq v4 Ultra Low Input. Regarding the study as a whole: Post-booster reappearance was seen for most primary-vaccination clones (96% CD4, around 88% CD8).

TCRdb fed the 5' RACE reads into MiXCR, producing one record per CDR3 protein. The sample carries 450,000 to 550,000 distinct CDR3 sequences, less than 25% recorded once. This receptor was obtained from a man younger than 35 who received the YFV17D yellow fever vaccine. The specimen was PBMCs, collected less than 25 days after the first yellow fever vaccination.

The CDR3, as DNA: TGTGCCAGCAGCAGCCGGGAAATCAATCAGCCCCAGCATTTT. Translated: CASSSREINQPQHF. This rearrangement joins TRBV7-6 to TRBJ1-5; D gene uncertain. This CDR3 contains 14 residues. Looked up from germline, CDR1 is SGHVS and CDR2 is FNYEAQ. The germline V and J ends were trimmed by 5 bases and 3 bases, with 11 bases remaining between them.